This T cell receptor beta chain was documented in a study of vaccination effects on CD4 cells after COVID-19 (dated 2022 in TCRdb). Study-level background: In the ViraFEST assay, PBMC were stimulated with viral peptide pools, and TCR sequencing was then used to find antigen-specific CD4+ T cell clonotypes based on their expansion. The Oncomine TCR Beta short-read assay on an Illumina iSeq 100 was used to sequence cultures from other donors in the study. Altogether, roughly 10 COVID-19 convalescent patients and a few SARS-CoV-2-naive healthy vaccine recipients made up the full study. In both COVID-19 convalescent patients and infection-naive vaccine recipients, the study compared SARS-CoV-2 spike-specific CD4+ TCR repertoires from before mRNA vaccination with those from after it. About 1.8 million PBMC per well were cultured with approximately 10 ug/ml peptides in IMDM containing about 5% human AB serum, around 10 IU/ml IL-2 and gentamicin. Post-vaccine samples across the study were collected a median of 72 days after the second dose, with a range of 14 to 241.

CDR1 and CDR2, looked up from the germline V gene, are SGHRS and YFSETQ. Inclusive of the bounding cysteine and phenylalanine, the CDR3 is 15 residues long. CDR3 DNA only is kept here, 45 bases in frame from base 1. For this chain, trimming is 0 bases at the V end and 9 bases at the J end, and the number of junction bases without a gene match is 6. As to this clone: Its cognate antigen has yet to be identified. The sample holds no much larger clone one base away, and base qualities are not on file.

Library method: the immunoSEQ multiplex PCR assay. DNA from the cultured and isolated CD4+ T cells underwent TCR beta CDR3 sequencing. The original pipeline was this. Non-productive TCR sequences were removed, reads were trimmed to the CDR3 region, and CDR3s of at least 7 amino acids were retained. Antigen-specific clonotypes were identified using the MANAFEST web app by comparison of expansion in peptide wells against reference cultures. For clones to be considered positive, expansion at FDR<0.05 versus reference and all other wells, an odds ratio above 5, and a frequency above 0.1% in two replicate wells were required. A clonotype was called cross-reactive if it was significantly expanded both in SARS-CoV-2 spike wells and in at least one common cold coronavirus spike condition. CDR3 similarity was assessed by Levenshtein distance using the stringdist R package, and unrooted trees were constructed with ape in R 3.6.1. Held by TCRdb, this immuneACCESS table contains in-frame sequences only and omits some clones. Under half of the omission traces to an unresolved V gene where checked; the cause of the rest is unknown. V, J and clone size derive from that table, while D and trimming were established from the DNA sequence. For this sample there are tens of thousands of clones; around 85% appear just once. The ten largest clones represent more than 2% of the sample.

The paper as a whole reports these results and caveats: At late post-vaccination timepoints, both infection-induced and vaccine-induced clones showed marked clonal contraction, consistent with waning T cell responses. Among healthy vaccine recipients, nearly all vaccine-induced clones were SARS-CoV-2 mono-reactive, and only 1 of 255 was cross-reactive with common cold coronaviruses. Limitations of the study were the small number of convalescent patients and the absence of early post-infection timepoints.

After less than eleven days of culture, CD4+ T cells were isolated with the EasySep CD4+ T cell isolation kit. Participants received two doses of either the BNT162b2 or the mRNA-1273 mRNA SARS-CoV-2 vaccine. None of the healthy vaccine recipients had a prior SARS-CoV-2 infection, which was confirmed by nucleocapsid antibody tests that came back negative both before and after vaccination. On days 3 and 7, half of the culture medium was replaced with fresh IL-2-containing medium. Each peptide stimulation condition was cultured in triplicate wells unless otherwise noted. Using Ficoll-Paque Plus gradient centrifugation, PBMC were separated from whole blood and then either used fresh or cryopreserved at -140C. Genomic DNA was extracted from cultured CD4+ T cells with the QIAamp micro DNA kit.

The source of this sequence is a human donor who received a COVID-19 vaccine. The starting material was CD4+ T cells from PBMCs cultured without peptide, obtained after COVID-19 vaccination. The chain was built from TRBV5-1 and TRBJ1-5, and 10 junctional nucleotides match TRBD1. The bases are TGCGCCAGCAGCTTGGATGGGACAGGGGTTCGGCCCCAGCATTTT. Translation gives CASSLDGTGVRPQHF.